This T cell receptor (beta chain) comes out of a study of blood T cell repertoires in COVID-19 (dated by TCRdb to 2019 to 2021). Turning to the overall study: The collaborator samples originated in the United States, Italy and Spain and spanned the acute and convalescent phases of COVID-19. Samples came from the ongoing ImmuneRACE study (first 160 participants) plus 1,254 subjects from 6 global collaborators. Sample metadata almost always included a de-identified subject ID, COVID-19 status, age in years and sex. A freely available public database, intended as a resource for researchers studying the immune response to SARS-CoV-2, is where the repertoires were released. Subjects who had been exposed to COVID-19, were actively infected with it, or had recovered from it provided the deeply sampled blood TCRbeta repertoires that made up the dataset. The prospective study material was composed of cDNA or gDNA derived from T cells, B-cell-depleted T cells, or PBMCs. Where HLA class I and class II types were available, the types were taken from metadata supplied by the sample provider, not from assay-based typing.

According to the germline V gene (reference sequence), CDR1 reads LNHNV and CDR2 reads YYDKDF. From the cysteine through the phenylalanine, the CDR3 covers 13 amino acids. This entry keeps only the CDR3 DNA: 39 bases, framed from base 1. V gives up 3 bases and J gives up 0 bases, and the segment between their germline ends measures 6 bases. Summary of the overall study and its limitations: The quantity of clinical and demographic metadata differed by source and by participant and was supplied without curation.

With respect to this clone: Its antigen is not yet known. No much larger clone is present one base from it, and per-base qualities are unavailable.

TCRbeta CDR3 regions were amplified from genomic DNA using the immunoSEQ Assay, a bias-controlled multiplex PCR. The authors' pipeline ran thus. Nucleated cell counts per sample were estimated from amplification of reference gene primers within the assay. To quantify the absolute abundance of each unique TCRbeta CDR3 rearrangement, sequence reads were collapsed and filtered. Productive Simpson clonality was computed per sample as the square root of Simpson's diversity index over productive rearrangements. TCRdb obtained this table from immuneACCESS and retained in-frame rearrangements with V and J assigned. These tables miss some clones; where compared with another copy, unresolved V genes account for less than half of the shortfall, and the remainder is unexplained. The V and J calls and clone size were taken over from that table, and D and trimming were inferred from the DNA. Across this sample there are some 190,000 clones, with about four fifths seen only once. The biggest ten clones account for about 6.3% of the sample.

Whole blood was collected in K2EDTA tubes by collaborating institutions according to the institutions' own protocols. For TCRbeta analysis, collaborators shipped samples as frozen whole blood, isolated PBMCs, or DNA extracted from either of those sample types. The sequencing sample was made of peripheral blood. The receptor was isolated from a man between 60 and 75 years old with acute or convalescent COVID-19. The sequence joins TRBV15 to TRBJ2-7; a confident D gene designation cannot be given. The DNA is TGTGCCACCAGCAGGACTCCCTCCTACGAGCAGTACTTC. The translation is CATSRTPSYEQYF.